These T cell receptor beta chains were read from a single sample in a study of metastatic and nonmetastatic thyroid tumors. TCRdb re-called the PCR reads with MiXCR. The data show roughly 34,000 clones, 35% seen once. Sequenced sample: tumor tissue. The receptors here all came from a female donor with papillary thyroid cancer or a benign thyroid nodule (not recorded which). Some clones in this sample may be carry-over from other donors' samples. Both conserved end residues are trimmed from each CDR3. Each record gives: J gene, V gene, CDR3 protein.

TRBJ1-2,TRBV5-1,ASSPGTGLRGYT
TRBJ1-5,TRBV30,AWTGRGAPNQPQH
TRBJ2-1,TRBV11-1,ASSPSGRASNEQF
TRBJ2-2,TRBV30,AWSRTGGTGELF
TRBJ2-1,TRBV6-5,ASSLTTSVGDNEQF
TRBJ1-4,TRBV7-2,ASGGQANEKLF
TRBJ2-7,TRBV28,ASSLGLAGTYEQY
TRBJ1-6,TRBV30,AWSGPVGPLH
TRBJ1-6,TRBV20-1,SADTGGVPLH
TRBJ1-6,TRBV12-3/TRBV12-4,ASSLLGGDNSPLH
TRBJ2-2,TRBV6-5,ASRRPGLAGENTGELF
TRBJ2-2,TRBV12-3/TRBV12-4,ASSFRFSGRAGETGELF
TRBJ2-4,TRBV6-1,ASSNGLGKNIQY
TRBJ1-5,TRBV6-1,ASRTASNQPQH
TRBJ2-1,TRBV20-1,SARTGTQSHNEQF
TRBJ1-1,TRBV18,ASSPRPTPEKAF
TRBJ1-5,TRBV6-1,ASSFYSNQPQH
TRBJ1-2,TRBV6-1,ASNHPDRVYGYT
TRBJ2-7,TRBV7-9,ASTLGTGLGGQY
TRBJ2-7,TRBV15,ATSRGTSGSYEQY
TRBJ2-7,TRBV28,ASSLVRDRLSYEQY
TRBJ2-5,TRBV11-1,ASSLGTGRETQY
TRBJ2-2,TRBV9,ASSATGLAGVDGELF
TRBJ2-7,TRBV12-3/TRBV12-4,ASRKGGGGGEQY
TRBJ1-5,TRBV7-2,ASSLATGGQPQH
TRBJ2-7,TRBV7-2,ASRSSGGVYEQY